The clone carrying this TCR beta chain has only a few counts. What it binds is not known. CDR1 and CDR2 from the germline V gene are LGHNA and YSLEER. V lost 3 bases, J lost 2 bases, and 1 base stayed unmatched. There are 15 residues in the CDR3. The data stem from a study of cytomegalovirus exposure and HLA in healthy donors. About the study: About 82 million unique TCRs from HLA-typed donors were held in an early release of data. Most donors, just over 80% of 398 genotyped, fell in the Caucasian-associated ancestry cluster.

Primers included in the PCR were 60 Vbeta and 13 Jbeta primers. Libraries were prepared by immunoSEQ multiplex PCR; TCRdb keeps only in-frame clonotypes and omits some of them. The sample contains roughly 81,000 clones, under 85% of which appear only once. Study-level findings and limits: Exclusion applied to some V segments, including TRBV6-2 and TRBV6-3, as they were indistinguishable. In an earlier analysis, in several hundred donors, most V segments appeared productive either ~90% or ~30% of the time.

Sequencing input: PBMCs. The chain recombines TRBV4-3 with TRBJ2-7; 13 nucleotides agree with TRBD2. The TCR sequence derives from a boy aged 5-17 years in good health and CMV-seronegative. The DNA of the CDR3 is TGCGCCAGCAGCCAGGGGACTAGCGGGACCTACGAGCAGTACTTC. This codes for CASSQGTSGTYEQYF.